A selection of T cell receptor beta chains follows, all from one sample in a study of blood T cell repertoires in COVID-19. Clones were sequenced by immunoSEQ multiplex PCR, and TCRdb holds only the in-frame ones, with some missing. The sample lists 290,000 or so clones, approximately 91% occurring once. Sequenced sample: peripheral blood. The source is a woman in her 30s with COVID-19, enrolled during active disease. CDR3s include the opening cysteine and the closing phenylalanine or tryptophan. The D gene is left open where the match is weak. Clone size is given for some rows only: seen once, a few or many times, or a class if the clone is expanded.

>NA|once|TRBV29-1|TRBJ1-1
TGCAGCGTGGTATCACATACAGGGAGAACTGAAGCTTTCTTT
CSVVSHTGRTEAFF
>NA|NA|TRBV21-1|TRBJ1-2
TGTGCCAGCAGCATACCTACAGGGAACTATGGCTACACCTTC
CASSIPTGNYGYTF
>TRBD1|NA|TRBV5-1|TRBJ2-3
TGCGCCAGCAGCCCGACAGGGGGCGGGGATACGCAGTATTTT
CASSPTGGGDTQYF
>NA|NA|TRBV10-1|TRBJ2-2
TGCGCCAGCAGTGAGTCGGGTGGAGGAGGCACCGGGGAGCTGTTTTTT
CASSESGGGGTGELFF
>TRBD2|few|TRBV28|TRBJ2-4
TGTGCCAGCAGACCGACTAGCGGGGCGATTCAGTACTTC
CASRPTSGAIQYF
>NA|NA|TRBV2|TRBJ1-1
TGTGCCAGCAGTGAATGGTTGGCCACTGAAGCTTTCTTT
CASSEWLATEAFF
>NA|NA|TRBV19|TRBJ2-2
TGTGCCAGTACCCTGGGACAACATTGGACCGGGGAGCTGTTTTTT
CASTLGQHWTGELFF
>NA|NA|TRBV18|TRBJ1-1
TGTGCCAGCTCACCAGATGGTCTGGTCGGCACTGAAGCTTTCTTT
CASSPDGLVGTEAFF
>NA|NA|TRBV2|TRBJ2-7
TGTGCCAGCAGCCCCTGGCGGGGAAGGACCTACGAGCAGTACTTC
CASSPWRGRTYEQYF
>TRBD1|NA|TRBV5-1|TRBJ2-7
TGCGCCAGCAGCTCCCGACAGGGGGGTTACTCCTACGAGCAGTACTTC
CASSSRQGGYSYEQYF
>NA|NA|TRBV3-1/TRBV3-2|TRBJ2-7
TGTGCCAGCAGCCGGTTAGCTTCCTACGAGCAGTACTTC
CASSRLASYEQYF
>TRBD1|NA|TRBV5-5|TRBJ1-4
TGTGCCAGCAGCCGACAGGGGGTCAGCGAAAAACTGTTTTTT
CASSRQGVSEKLFF
>NA|NA|TRBV19|TRBJ2-7
TGTGCCAGTAATAGTCAGGAAGGCTACGAGCAGTACTTC
CASNSQEGYEQYF
>TRBD1|NA|TRBV6-5|TRBJ1-1
TGTGCCAGCAACAAGGACAGGGCTTACACTGAAGCTTTCTTT
CASNKDRAYTEAFF
>NA|NA|TRBV18|TRBJ1-1
TGTGCCAGCTCACTCGACAGGATAGAGAAGAACACTGAAGCTTTCTTT
CASSLDRIEKNTEAFF
>TRBD1|NA|TRBV3-1/TRBV3-2|TRBJ1-2
TGTGCCAGCAGCCAACGACAGGGGCAGGGCTACACCTTC
CASSQRQGQGYTF
>TRBD2|NA|TRBV9|TRBJ2-3
TGTGCCAGCAGCGTACCTACTAGCGGGATAGCAGATACGCAGTATTTT
CASSVPTSGIADTQYF
>TRBD1|NA|TRBV7-9|TRBJ2-1
TGTGCCAGCAGCATTGGGGACAGGGGGAATAGGAAGCAGTTCTTC
CASSIGDRGNRKQFF
>NA|NA|TRBV28|TRBJ2-7
TGTGCCAGCATTTCCGCAGGCAAATCCTACGAGCAGTACTTC
CASISAGKSYEQYF
>TRBD1|NA|TRBV7-7|TRBJ2-5
TGTGCCAGCAGCTTAATAGGAGTTGGACAGGGGGAGGAAGCGGGAGACCAAGAGACCCAGTACTTC
CASSLIGVGQGEEAGDQETQYF
>NA|NA|TRBV27|TRBJ1-3
TGTGCCAGCAGAGGGGTCGGAAACACCATATATTTT
CASRGVGNTIYF
>NA|NA|TRBV7-9|TRBJ1-4
TGTGCCAGCAGCTTAGTGTTGGATACGGCTCTAGGGGGTGAAAAACTGTTTTTT
CASSLVLDTALGGEKLFF
>TRBD1|once|TRBV5-1|TRBJ1-2
TGCGCCAGCAGCCACCGCCCCCCGGGACAGGGGGCAACTAACTATGGCTACACCTTC
CASSHRPPGQGATNYGYTF
>NA|NA|TRBV20-1|TRBJ2-1
TGCAGTGCTGAGGTGGAAAATGAGCAGTTCTTC
CSAEVENEQFF
>NA|once|TRBV11-2|TRBJ1-4
TGTGCCAGCAGCCCCAGGGGCGCAACTAATGAAAAACTGTTTTTT
CASSPRGATNEKLFF
>TRBD1|NA|TRBV4-1|TRBJ1-3
TGCGCCAGCAGCCACTGGGACAGCCGTGGAAACACCATATATTTT
CASSHWDSRGNTIYF
>NA|NA|TRBV6-6|TRBJ1-5
TGTGCCAGCAGTCCTAATTCGGGAGCCACTAGCAATCAGCCCCAGCATTTT
CASSPNSGATSNQPQHF
>NA|NA|TRBV28|TRBJ1-6
TGTGCCAGCATCTCGGGATATAATTCACCCCTCCACTTT
CASISGYNSPLHF
>TRBD1|NA|TRBV18|TRBJ1-4
TGTGCCAGCTCTCGTGGACAGGTATTAAATGAAAAACTGTTTTTT
CASSRGQVLNEKLFF
>TRBD2|NA|TRBV27|TRBJ2-1
TGTGCCAGCAGTTTATCGCAGTGGACTAGCGAGCAGTTCTTC
CASSLSQWTSEQFF
>NA|NA|TRBV3-1/TRBV3-2|TRBJ1-5
TGTGCCAGCAGCCGAGATTATAGCAATCAGCCCCAGCATTTT
CASSRDYSNQPQHF
>NA|NA|TRBV28|TRBJ1-1
TGTGCCAGCAGCCAGACGGGAGTGAACACTGAAGCTTTCTTT
CASSQTGVNTEAFF
>NA|NA|TRBV4-2|TRBJ2-2
TGTGCCAGCAGCCAAGTAGTGACAGGAACAACCGGGGAGCTGTTTTTT
CASSQVVTGTTGELFF
>NA|NA|TRBV3-1/TRBV3-2|TRBJ1-2
TGTGCCAGCAGCCAAGGAGCTAACTATGGCTACACCTTC
CASSQGANYGYTF
>TRBD2|NA|TRBV30|TRBJ2-3
TGTGCCTGGGAGCGGGGCGGGATTGAAGATACGCAGTATTTT
CAWERGGIEDTQYF
>NA|NA|TRBV14|TRBJ2-1
TGTGCCAGCAGCCAAATCGCAGGATATCATCGGAATGAGCAGTTCTTC
CASSQIAGYHRNEQFF
>NA|NA|TRBV10-3|TRBJ1-3
TGTGCCATCAGTGTCAGCGAAGCTGGAAACACCATATATTTT
CAISVSEAGNTIYF
>TRBD1|NA|TRBV7-7|TRBJ2-7
TGTGCCAGCAGCTTAGGGCCGGGACAGGAGTACGAGCAGTACTTC
CASSLGPGQEYEQYF
>TRBD1|NA|TRBV5-6|TRBJ1-5
TGTGCCAGCAGCTTGGGGACAGGGAATCAGCCCCAGCATTTT
CASSLGTGNQPQHF
>NA|NA|TRBV1|TRBJ2-3
TGCACCAGCAGCCAAGCTTTTTATAAAGCGAAGACAGATACGCAGTATTTT
CTSSQAFYKAKTDTQYF
>NA|NA|TRBV12-2|TRBJ1-2
TGTGCAAGTCATCGTTGGGGACTTCAGAAAAAACCGTTTGGCTACACCTTC
CASHRWGLQKKPFGYTF
>NA|NA|TRBV3-1/TRBV3-2|TRBJ1-1
TGTGCCAGCAGCCAAGAGGGCCAGAACACTGAAGCTTTCTTT
CASSQEGQNTEAFF
>NA|NA|TRBV9|TRBJ2-1
TGTGCCAGCAGCGCTGCCGGGACTGAAGGAAGCGAGCAGTTCTTC
CASSAAGTEGSEQFF
>NA|NA|TRBV19|TRBJ1-6
TGTGCCAGTAGACAACGAGGAGGAGGGGCAGGGTCACCCCTCCACTTT
CASRQRGGGAGSPLHF
>NA|NA|TRBV4-2|TRBJ2-2
TGTGCCAGCAGCCAAGAATTGGCTAGCATTGGGACCGGGGAGCTGTTTTTT
CASSQELASIGTGELFF
>TRBD2|NA|TRBV19|TRBJ2-1
TGTGCCAGTAGTATAAGCCTAGCGGGGTTCAGTTGGGACCTCAATGAGCAGTTCTTC
CASSISLAGFSWDLNEQFF
>NA|NA|TRBV5-4|TRBJ2-2
TGTGCCAGCAGCTTGAAGCCGGGAGCCAGGGCAACGAACACCGGGGAGCTGTTTTTT
CASSLKPGARATNTGELFF
>NA|NA|TRBV5-1|TRBJ1-3
TGCGCCAGCAGCTTGGCCCAGGGGAATGGAAACACCATATATTTT
CASSLAQGNGNTIYF
>NA|NA|TRBV5-5|TRBJ2-3
TGTGCCAGCAGCCTAACTCTACCTAGCACAGATACGCAGTATTTT
CASSLTLPSTDTQYF
>TRBD1|NA|TRBV24-1|TRBJ2-5
TGTGCCACCAGTGATTCGGACAGGGAAGAGACCCAGTACTTC
CATSDSDREETQYF
>NA|NA|TRBV6-5|TRBJ1-1
TGTGCCAGCGGTCGACAGCTTACGACTGAAGCTTTCTTT
CASGRQLTTEAFF
>NA|NA|TRBV19|TRBJ1-3
TGTGCCAGTAGTGTCACCCGCGGCTCTGGAAACACCATATATTTT
CASSVTRGSGNTIYF
>TRBD2|NA|TRBV14|TRBJ2-7
TGTGCCAGCAGCCAGAACCCGGGGGAATCTAGCGGAGTCTCCTACGAGCAGTACTTC
CASSQNPGESSGVSYEQYF
>NA|once|TRBV27|TRBJ2-7
TGTGCCAGCAGTTTAAGGAGGAAAGTCAGGAGCTCCTACGAGCAGTACTTC
CASSLRRKVRSSYEQYF
>NA|once|TRBV5-6|TRBJ1-4
TGTGCCAGCAGCTTGGGGACTTTTGGAACTAATGAAAAACTGTTTTTT
CASSLGTFGTNEKLFF